The source of this T cell receptor beta chain is a study of response to subunit inactivated influenza vaccine. Germline loops: CDR1 MNHEY, CDR2 SVGAGI. Trimming pared 10 bases from V and 7 bases from J, leaving 17 bases between. There are 12 residues in the CDR3. TCRdb reprocessed the RT-PCR reads with MiXCR, giving one entry per CDR3 protein. This table holds 400,000 to 650,000 distinct CDR3 sequences, roughly 7.9% found once. The rearrangement joins TRBV6-5 to TRBJ2-7; tentatively, D is TRBD2 (6 bases). The sample here was PBMCs from blood, taken less than 30 months after vaccination. This sequence originates from a man in his fifties or sixties who received an inactivated influenza vaccine. The CDR3 nucleotides are TGTGCCACCGGGACTGCAACTTGGGAGCAGTACTTC. Protein: CATGTATWEQYF.